This T cell receptor (beta chain) originates from a study of blood T cell repertoires in COVID-19. Study as a whole: Italy, Spain and the United States were the sources of the convalescent and acute COVID-19 samples. The cDNA or gDNA used as material had been derived from T cells, B-cell-depleted T cells, or PBMCs.

CDR3 length: 16 amino acids. Germline CDR1 and CDR2: KGHSH and LQKENI. The V segment lost 2 bases and the J segment 0 bases; nucleotides outside the gene matches: 3. In the authors' workflow: From reference gene primer amplification, estimates of nucleated cell counts were derived. The protocol was immunoSEQ multiplex PCR, while the TCRdb copy is restricted to in-frame clones and leaves out a portion. V, J and clone size were drawn from that table, and D and trimming were deduced from the DNA. This table has about 64,000 clones, more than 80% appearing once. Input material: peripheral blood. The chain uses TRBV18 and TRBJ2-2; 7 positions agree with TRBD1. This receptor was taken from an elderly man with acute or convalescent COVID-19. As DNA, the CDR3 is TGTGCCAGCTCACCATCCGGGACAGCGAACACCGGGGAGCTGTTTTTT. Its translation: CASSPSGTANTGELFF. The whole variable domain, filled in from reference TRBV18 and TRBJ2-2, reads NAGVMQNPRHLVRRRGQEARLRCSPMKGHSHVYWYRQLPEEGLKFMVYLQKENIIDESGMPKERFSAEFPKEGPSILRIQQVVRGDSAAYFCASSPSGTANTGELFFGEGSRLTVL.